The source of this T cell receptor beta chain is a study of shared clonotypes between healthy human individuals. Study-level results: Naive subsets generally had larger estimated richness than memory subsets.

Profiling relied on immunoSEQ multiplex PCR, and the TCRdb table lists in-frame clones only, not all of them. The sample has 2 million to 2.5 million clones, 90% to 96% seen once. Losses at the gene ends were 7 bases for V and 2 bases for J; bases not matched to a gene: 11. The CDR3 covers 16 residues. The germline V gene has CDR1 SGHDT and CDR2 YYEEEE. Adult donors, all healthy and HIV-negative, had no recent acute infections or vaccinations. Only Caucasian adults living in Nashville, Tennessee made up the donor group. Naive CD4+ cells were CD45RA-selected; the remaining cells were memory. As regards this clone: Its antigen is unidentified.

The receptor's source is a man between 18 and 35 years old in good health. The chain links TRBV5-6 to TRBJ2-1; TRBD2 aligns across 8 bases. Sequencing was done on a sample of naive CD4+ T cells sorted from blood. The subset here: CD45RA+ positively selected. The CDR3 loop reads CASLGGIGRAYNEQFF. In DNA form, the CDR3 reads TGTGCCAGCCTGGGGGGTATCGGGAGGGCCTACAATGAGCAGTTCTTC.